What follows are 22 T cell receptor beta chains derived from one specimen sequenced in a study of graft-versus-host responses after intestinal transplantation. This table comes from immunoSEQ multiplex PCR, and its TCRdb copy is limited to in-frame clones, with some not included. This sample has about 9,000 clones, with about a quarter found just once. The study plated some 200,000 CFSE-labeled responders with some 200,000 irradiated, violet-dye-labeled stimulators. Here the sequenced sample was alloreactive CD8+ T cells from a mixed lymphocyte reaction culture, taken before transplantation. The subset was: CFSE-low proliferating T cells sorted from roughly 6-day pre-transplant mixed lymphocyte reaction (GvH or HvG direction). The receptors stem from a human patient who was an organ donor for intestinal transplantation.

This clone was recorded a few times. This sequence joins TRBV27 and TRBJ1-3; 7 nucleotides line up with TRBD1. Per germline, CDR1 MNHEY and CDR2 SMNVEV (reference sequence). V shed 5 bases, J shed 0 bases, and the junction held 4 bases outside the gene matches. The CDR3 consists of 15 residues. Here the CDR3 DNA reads TGTGCCAGCAGTCCGGGACAGTCCTCTGGAAACACCATATATTTT. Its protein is CASSPGQSSGNTIYF.

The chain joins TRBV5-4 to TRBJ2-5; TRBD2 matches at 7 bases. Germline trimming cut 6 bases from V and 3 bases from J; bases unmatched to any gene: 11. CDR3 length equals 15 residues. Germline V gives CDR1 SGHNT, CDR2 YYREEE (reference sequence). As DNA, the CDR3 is TGTGCCAGCACTCTGAGGAGTGGGGGGGAAGAGACCCAGTACTTC. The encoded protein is CASTLRSGGEETQYF.

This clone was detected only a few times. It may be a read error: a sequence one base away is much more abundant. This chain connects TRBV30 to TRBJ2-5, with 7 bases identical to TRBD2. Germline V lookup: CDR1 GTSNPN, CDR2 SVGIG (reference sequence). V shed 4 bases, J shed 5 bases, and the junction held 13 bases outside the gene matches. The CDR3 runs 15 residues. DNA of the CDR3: TGTGCCTGGAACATTGCCGGGGGGTGGGGGGAGACCCAGTACTTC. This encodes CAWNIAGGWGETQYF.

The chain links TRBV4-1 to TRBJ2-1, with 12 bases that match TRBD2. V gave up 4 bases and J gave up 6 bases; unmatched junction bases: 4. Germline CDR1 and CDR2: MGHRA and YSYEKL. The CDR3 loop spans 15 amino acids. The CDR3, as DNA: TGCGCCAGCAGCCTAGGACTAGCGGGACGCAATGAGCAGTTCTTC. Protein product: CASSLGLAGRNEQFF.

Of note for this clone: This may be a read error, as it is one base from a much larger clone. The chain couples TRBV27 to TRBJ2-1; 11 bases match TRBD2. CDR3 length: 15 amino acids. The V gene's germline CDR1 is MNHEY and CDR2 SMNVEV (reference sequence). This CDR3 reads CASGLGTSGYNEQFF. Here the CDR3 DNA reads TGTGCCAGCGGTTTGGGGACTAGCGGTTACAATGAGCAGTTCTTC.

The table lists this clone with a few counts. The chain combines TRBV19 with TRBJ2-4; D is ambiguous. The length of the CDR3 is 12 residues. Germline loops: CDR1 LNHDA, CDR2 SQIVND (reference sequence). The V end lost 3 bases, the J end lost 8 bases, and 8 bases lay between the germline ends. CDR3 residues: CASSIMADIQYF. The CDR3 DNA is TGTGCCAGTAGTATTATGGCGGACATTCAGTACTTC.

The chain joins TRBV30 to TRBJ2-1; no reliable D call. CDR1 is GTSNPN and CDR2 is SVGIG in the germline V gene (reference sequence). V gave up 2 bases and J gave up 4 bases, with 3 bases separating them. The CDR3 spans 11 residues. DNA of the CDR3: TGTGCCTGGAGTCCGTACAATGAGCAGTTCTTC. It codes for CAWSPYNEQFF.

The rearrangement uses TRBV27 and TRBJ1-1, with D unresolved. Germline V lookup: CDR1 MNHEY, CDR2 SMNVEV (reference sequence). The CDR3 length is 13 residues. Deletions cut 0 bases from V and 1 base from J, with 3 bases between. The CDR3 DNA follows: TGTGCCAGCAGTTTATCGGAGAACACTGAAGCTTTCTTT. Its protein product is CASSLSENTEAFF.

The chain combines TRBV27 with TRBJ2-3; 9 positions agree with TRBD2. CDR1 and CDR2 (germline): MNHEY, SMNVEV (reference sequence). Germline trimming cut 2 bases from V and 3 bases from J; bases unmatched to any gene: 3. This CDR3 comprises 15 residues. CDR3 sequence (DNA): TGTGCCAGCAGTTTAGCGGGGGGGAGGACAGATACGCAGTATTTT. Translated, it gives CASSLAGGRTDTQYF.

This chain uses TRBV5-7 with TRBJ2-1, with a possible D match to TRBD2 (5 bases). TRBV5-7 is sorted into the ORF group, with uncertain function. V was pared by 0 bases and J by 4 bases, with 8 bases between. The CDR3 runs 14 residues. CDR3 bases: TGTGCCAGCAGCTTGGTAGCGAATTACAATGAGCAGTTCTTC. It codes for CASSLVANYNEQFF.

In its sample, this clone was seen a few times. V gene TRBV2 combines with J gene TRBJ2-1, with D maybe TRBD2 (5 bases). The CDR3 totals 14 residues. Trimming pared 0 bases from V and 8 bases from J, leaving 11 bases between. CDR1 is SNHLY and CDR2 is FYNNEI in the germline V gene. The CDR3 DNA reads TGTGCCAGCAGTGAAGCGGCGGGTTTGGATGAGCAGTTCTTC. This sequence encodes CASSEAAGLDEQFF.

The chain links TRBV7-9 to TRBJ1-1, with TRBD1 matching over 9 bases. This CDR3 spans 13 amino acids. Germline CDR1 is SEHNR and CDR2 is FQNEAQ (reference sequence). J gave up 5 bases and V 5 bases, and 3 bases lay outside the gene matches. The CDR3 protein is CASSGTGSTEAFF. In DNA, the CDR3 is TGTGCCAGCAGCGGGACAGGGTCAACTGAAGCTTTCTTT.

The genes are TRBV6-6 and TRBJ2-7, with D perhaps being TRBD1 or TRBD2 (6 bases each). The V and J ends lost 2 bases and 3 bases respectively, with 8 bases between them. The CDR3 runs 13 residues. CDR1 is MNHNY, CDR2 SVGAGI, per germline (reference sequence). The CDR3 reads CASSYGGLYEQYF. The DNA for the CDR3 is TGTGCCAGCAGTTACGGGGGGCTCTACGAGCAGTACTTC.

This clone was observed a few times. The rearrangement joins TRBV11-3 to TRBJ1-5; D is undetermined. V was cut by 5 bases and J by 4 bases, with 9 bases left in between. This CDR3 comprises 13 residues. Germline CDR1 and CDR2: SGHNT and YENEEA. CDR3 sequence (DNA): TGTGCCAGCAGCCCCGACGGAAATCAGCCCCAGCATTTT. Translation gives CASSPDGNQPQHF.

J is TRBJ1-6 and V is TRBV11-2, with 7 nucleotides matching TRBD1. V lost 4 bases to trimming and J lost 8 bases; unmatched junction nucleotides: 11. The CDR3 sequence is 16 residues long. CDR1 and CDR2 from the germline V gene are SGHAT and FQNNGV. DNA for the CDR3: TGTGCCAGCAGCTCGCCGGGACAGTCACTACATTCACCCCTCCACTTT. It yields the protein CASSSPGQSLHSPLHF. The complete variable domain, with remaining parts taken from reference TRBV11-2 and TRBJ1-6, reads EAGVAQSPRYKIIEKRQSVAFWCNPISGHATLYWYQQILGQGPKLLIQFQNNGVVDDSQLPKDRFSAERLKGVDSTLKIQPAKLEDSAVYLCASSSPGQSLHSPLHFGNGTRLTVT.

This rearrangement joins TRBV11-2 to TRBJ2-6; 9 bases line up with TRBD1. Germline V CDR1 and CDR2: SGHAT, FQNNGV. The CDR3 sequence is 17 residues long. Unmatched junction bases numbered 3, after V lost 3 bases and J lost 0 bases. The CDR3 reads CASSLGTGSSGANVLTF. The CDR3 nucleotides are TGTGCCAGCAGCTTGGGGACAGGGTCCTCTGGGGCCAACGTCCTGACTTTC.

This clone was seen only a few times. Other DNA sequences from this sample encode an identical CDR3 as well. The CDR3 region is CASSGHYGSPLHF. In DNA, the CDR3 is TGTGCCAGCTCGGGGCATTACGGCTCACCCCTCCACTTT. V usage is TRBV2 and J usage is TRBJ1-6; D is perhaps TRBD1 (5 bases). The germline V gene encodes CDR1 SNHLY and CDR2 FYNNEI. The CDR3 has 13 amino acids. Between the trimmed V and J ends, which lost 8 bases and 10 bases, there was a span of 15 bases.

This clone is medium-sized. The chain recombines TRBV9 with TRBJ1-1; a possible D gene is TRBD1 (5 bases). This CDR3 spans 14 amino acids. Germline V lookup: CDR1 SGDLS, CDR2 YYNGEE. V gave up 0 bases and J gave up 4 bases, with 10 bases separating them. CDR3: CASSVVGGATEAFF. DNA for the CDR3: TGTGCCAGCAGCGTAGTGGGGGGAGCCACTGAAGCTTTCTTT.

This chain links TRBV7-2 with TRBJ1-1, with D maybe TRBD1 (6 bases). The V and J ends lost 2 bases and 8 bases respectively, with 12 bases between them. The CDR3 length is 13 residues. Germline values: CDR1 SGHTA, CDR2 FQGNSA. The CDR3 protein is CASSLYGGEEAFF. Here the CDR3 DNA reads TGTGCCAGCAGCTTATACGGGGGCGAAGAAGCTTTCTTT.

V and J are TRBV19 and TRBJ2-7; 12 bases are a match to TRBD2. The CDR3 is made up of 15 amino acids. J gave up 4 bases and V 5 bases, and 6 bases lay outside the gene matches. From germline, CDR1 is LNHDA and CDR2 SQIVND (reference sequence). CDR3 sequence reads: CASSLGLAGPYEQYF. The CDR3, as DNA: TGTGCCAGTAGTCTTGGACTAGCGGGACCTTACGAGCAGTACTTC.

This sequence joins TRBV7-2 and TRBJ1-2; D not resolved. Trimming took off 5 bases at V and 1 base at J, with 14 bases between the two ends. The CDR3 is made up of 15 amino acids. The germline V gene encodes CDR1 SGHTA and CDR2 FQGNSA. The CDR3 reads CASSHRGAFNYGYTF. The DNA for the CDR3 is TGTGCCAGCAGCCATCGGGGTGCCTTTAACTATGGCTACACCTTC. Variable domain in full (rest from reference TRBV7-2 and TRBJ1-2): GAGVSQSPSNKVTEKGKDVELRCDPISGHTALYWYRQSLGQGLEFLIYFQGNSAPDKSGLPSDRFSAERTGGSVSTLTIQRTQQEDSAVYLCASSHRGAFNYGYTFGSGTRLTVV.

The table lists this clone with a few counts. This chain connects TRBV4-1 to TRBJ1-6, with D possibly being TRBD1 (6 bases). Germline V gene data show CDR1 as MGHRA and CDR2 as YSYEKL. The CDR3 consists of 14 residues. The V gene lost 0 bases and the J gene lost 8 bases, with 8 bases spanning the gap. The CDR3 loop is CASSQDTGYSPLHF. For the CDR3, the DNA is TGCGCCAGCAGCCAAGATACAGGGTATTCACCCCTCCACTTT.